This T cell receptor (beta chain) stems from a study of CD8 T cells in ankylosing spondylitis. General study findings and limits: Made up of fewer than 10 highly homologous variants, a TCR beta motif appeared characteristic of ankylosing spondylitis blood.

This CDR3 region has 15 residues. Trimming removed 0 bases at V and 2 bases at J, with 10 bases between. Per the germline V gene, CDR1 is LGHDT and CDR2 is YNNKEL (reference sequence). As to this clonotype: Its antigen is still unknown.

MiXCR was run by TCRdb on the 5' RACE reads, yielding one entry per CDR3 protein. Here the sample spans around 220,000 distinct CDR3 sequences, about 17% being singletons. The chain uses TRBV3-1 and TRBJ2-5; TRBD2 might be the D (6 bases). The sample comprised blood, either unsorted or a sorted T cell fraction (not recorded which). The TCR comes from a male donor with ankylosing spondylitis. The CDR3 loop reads CASSQEGGTQETQYF. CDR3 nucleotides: TGTGCCAGCAGCCAAGAAGGAGGGACTCAAGAGACCCAGTACTTC.